The T cell receptor beta chain under discussion was sequenced for a study of blood T cell repertoires in COVID-19. Study background: T cells, B-cell-depleted T cells, or PBMCs supplied cDNA or gDNA.

Repertoires were generated with immunoSEQ multiplex PCR, while TCRdb's copy carries only in-frame clones and drops some. This sample yields 95,000 to 150,000 clones, of which approximately 87% are seen a single time; roughly 3.9% belongs to the top ten. The germline V gene has CDR1 ENHRY and CDR2 SYGVKD. CDR3 length: 13 residues. Germline trimming cut 7 bases from V and 7 bases from J; bases unmatched to any gene: 3. Sequencing input: peripheral blood. This TCR came from a man in his sixties with acute or convalescent COVID-19. The V and J genes are TRBV10-3 and TRBJ2-7, with 14 bases matching TRBD2. The CDR3 loop is CAIKGLAGDEQYF. In nucleotides, the CDR3 is TGTGCCATCAAGGGACTAGCGGGAGATGAGCAGTACTTC.